The 29 T cell receptor beta chains below were found in one sample sequenced in a study of response to subunit inactivated influenza vaccine. TCRdb itself ran the RT-PCR reads through MiXCR, one entry per CDR3 protein. The sample yields fewer than 600,000 distinct CDR3 sequences, approximately 7.7% seen once. The input for sequencing was PBMCs from blood, taken 23 months after vaccination. These receptors all stem from a man aged 50 to 75 who received an inactivated influenza vaccine.

This clonotype was picked up a small number of times. V gene TRBV20-1 combines with J gene TRBJ2-4; TRBD2 matches at 11 bases. V was clipped by 4 bases and J by 9 bases; unmatched bases: 11. CDR1 is DFQATT and CDR2 is SNEGSKA in the germline V gene (reference sequence). The CDR3 runs 15 residues. The CDR3 sequence is CSATGTSGRRGIQYF. CDR3 DNA sequence: TGCAGTGCTACCGGGACTAGCGGAAGAAGAGGCATTCAGTACTTC.

This clonotype was counted only a few times. V gene TRBV6-5 combines with J gene TRBJ2-3; TRBD2 agrees at 8 bases. The CDR3 is 17 residues long. J lost 6 bases, V lost 0 bases, and 11 bases had no gene match. Germline V gene lookup returns CDR1 MNHEY and CDR2 SVGAGI. This CDR3 is CASSYSSPGGITDTQYF. CDR3 DNA sequence: TGTGCCAGCAGTTACTCCTCCCCGGGAGGGATTACTGATACGCAGTATTTT.

Many counts were recorded for this clonotype. This chain connects TRBV5-1 to TRBJ2-2; tentatively, D is TRBD1 (6 bases). Trimming stripped 5 bases from V and 0 bases from J, with 11 bases between. This CDR3 spans 15 amino acids. CDR1 SGHRS and CDR2 YFSETQ come from the germline V gene. CDR3 region: CASRRQVSNTGELFF. CDR3 bases: TGCGCCAGCAGGCGACAGGTCTCGAACACCGGGGAGCTGTTTTTT.

There are many counts of this clonotype. One junction end disagrees with the germline gene, perhaps due to a read error. The chain joins TRBV5-1 to TRBJ2-7; a possible D gene is TRBD1 (5 bases). This CDR3 comprises 14 residues. Germline CDR1 reads SGHRS; CDR2 reads YFSETQ. CDR3 bases: TGTGCCAGCAGCCTCCAGGGTTCTTCCTACGAGCAGTACTTC. Encoded protein: CASSLQGSSYEQYF.

This clonotype was seen a few times. The rearrangement links TRBV7-9 to TRBJ2-1; D possibly corresponds to TRBD2 (5 bases). The CDR3 consists of 13 residues. V lost 5 bases and J lost 10, with 15 bases in between. Germline-derived CDR1 and CDR2 are SEHNR and FQNEAQ (reference sequence). The CDR3 region is CASSPLSGTEQFF. In nucleotides, the CDR3 is TGTGCCAGCAGCCCACTCTCGGGAACCGAGCAGTTCTTC.

This clonotype was recorded a few times. The chain recombines TRBV6-2 or TRBV6-3 with TRBJ2-7; 11 bases line up with TRBD1. Germline V lookup: CDR1 MNHEY, CDR2 SVGEGT. The CDR3 length is 16 residues. Losses at the gene ends were 4 bases for V and 6 bases for J; bases not matched to a gene: 11. The chain's CDR3 is CASSSSGTGGRGEQYF. DNA for the CDR3: TGTGCCAGCAGTTCCTCCGGGACAGGGGGGCGAGGCGAGCAGTACTTC.

This clonotype came up a few times. V usage is TRBV2 and J usage is TRBJ2-1; D is uncertain. V lost 8 bases and J lost 0, with 14 bases in between. The germline V gene encodes CDR1 SNHLY and CDR2 FYNNEI. The CDR3 loop spans 15 amino acids. In DNA form, the CDR3 reads TGTGCCAGCGAGGCAAGGGCGGCCTCCTACAATGAGCAGTTCTTC. This codes for CASEARAASYNEQFF.

This clonotype was picked up many times. The V call is TRBV12-3 or TRBV12-4, the J call TRBJ2-1, with D possibly TRBD1 on 5 matching bases. This CDR3 spans 14 amino acids. V shed 8 bases and J shed 7 bases, with 18 bases lying between them. The DNA for the CDR3 is TGTGCCAGCTCTCTAGGGGCTCCATATAATGAGCAGTTCTTC. This sequence encodes CASSLGAPYNEQFF.

This clonotype appeared a few times. The chain has TRBV29-1 and TRBJ1-4; 7 bases are a match to TRBD1. The CDR3 sequence is 14 residues long. Germline CDR1 is SQVTM and CDR2 is ANQGSEA. Unmatched junction bases numbered 9, after V lost 6 bases and J lost 5 bases. CDR3 DNA sequence: TGCAGCGTAATGCACAGGGGACAGAATGAAAAACTGTTTTTT. Protein product: CSVMHRGQNEKLFF.

This clonotype was counted many times. The chain has TRBV4-3 and TRBJ2-2; D is ambiguous. CDR1 and CDR2 from the germline V gene are LGHNA and YSLEER. The ends were cut back, 4 bases at V and 3 bases at J, with 12 bases in the middle. This CDR3 spans 15 amino acids. As DNA, the CDR3 is TGCGCCAGCAGCCTCGACCTCGGGTACACCGGGGAGCTGTTTTTT. It specifies CASSLDLGYTGELFF.

The J gene is TRBJ2-7, the V gene TRBV5-1; 9 bases are shared with TRBD1. J was trimmed by 3 bases and V by 1 base; bases with no gene match: 5. The germline gives CDR1 SGHRS, CDR2 YFSETQ. This CDR3 region has 15 residues. CDR3 protein: CASSLKGQGFYEQYF. For the CDR3, the DNA is TGCGCCAGCAGCTTGAAGGGACAGGGTTTCTACGAGCAGTACTTC.

The table lists this clonotype with many counts. This chain connects TRBV7-9 to TRBJ2-7; a weak D match, TRBD1 (5 bases). Germline V CDR1 and CDR2: SEHNR, FQNEAQ (reference sequence). CDR3 size: 14 residues. Trimming removed 5 bases at V and 6 bases at J, with 17 bases between. The CDR3 loop is CASSPQGRGGEQYF. Written as DNA, the CDR3 is TGTGCCAGCAGCCCCCAGGGTAGGGGTGGCGAGCAGTACTTC.

This clonotype was detected many times. The rearrangement links TRBV10-3 to TRBJ2-7; D not certain. The V end was cut by 4 bases, the J end by 3 bases, with 7 bases between. The CDR3 covers 12 residues. Per germline, CDR1 ENHRY and CDR2 SYGVKD. The CDR3 loop is CAISAWDYEQYF. The CDR3 DNA follows: TGTGCCATCAGTGCCTGGGACTACGAGCAGTACTTC.

This clonotype came up a few times. V usage is TRBV7-9 and J usage is TRBJ2-7; the D is unclear. In germline, CDR1 is SEHNR, CDR2 FQNEAQ (reference sequence). Trimming shortened V by 5 bases and J by 2 bases, and 13 bases separated the two germline ends. CDR3 length: 14 residues. The CDR3: CASSAYRGPYEQYF. CDR3 nucleotide sequence: TGTGCCAGCAGCGCCTATAGAGGACCCTACGAGCAGTACTTC.

This clonotype has a handful of counts. The gene calls are TRBV9 and TRBJ2-3, with no clear D. There are 17 residues in the CDR3. Looked up from germline, CDR1 is SGDLS and CDR2 is YYNGEE. The V end lost 3 bases, the J end lost 9 bases, and 26 bases lay between the germline ends. CDR3 sequence reads: CASSAHPRKGWVETQYF. The CDR3 DNA sequence: TGTGCCAGCAGCGCTCACCCTCGAAAAGGGTGGGTTGAGACGCAGTATTTT.

The chain has TRBV6-2 or TRBV6-3 and TRBJ1-5; perhaps TRBD1 as D (6 bases). CDR3 size: 12 residues. CDR1 and CDR2 from the germline V gene are MNHEY and SVGEGT. V gave up 5 bases and J gave up 5 bases, with 7 bases separating them. The CDR3 loop reads CASSTGYQPQHF. CDR3 nucleotides: TGTGCCAGCAGTACAGGGTATCAGCCCCAGCATTTT.

This clonotype occurred many times. The V call is TRBV3-1, the J call TRBJ2-7, with D unresolved. This CDR3 contains 12 residues. Trimming stripped 1 base from V and 4 bases from J, with 5 bases between. The germline V gene has CDR1 LGHDT and CDR2 YNNKEL (reference sequence). The CDR3 nucleotides are TGTGCCAGCAGCCAAGCCAATTACGAGCAGTACTTC. Translation: CASSQANYEQYF.

This clonotype was seen only a few times. The chain is built from TRBV2 and TRBJ2-7; D possibly corresponds to TRBD1 (6 bases). The germline V gene has CDR1 SNHLY and CDR2 FYNNEI. The CDR3 runs 16 residues. V was shortened by 3 bases and J by 3 bases, with 18 bases between the two germline ends. CDR3: CASSEQVTGLGYEQYF. Here the CDR3 DNA reads TGTGCCAGCAGTGAGCAGGTGACAGGTCTGGGCTACGAGCAGTACTTC.

The chain combines TRBV4-3 with TRBJ2-7, with D maybe TRBD1 (6 bases). The CDR3 runs to 14 residues. The V end was cut by 0 bases, the J end by 11 bases, with 17 bases between. Germline lookup yields CDR1 LGHNA and CDR2 YSLEER. The DNA for the CDR3 is TGCGCCAGCAGCCAAGAACCGGGACATGGGCGAGAGTACTTC. Protein sequence: CASSQEPGHGREYF.

Ten or more counts support this clonotype. The J gene is TRBJ2-1, the V gene TRBV14, with D unresolved. The germline V gene has CDR1 SGHDN and CDR2 FVKESK. V gave up 3 bases and J gave up 6 bases, with 6 bases separating them. The CDR3 is 12 amino acids. CDR3 bases: TGTGCCAGCAGCCATAGGCGCAATGAGCAGTTCTTC. Protein product: CASSHRRNEQFF. The full variable domain, with the rest looked up from reference TRBV14 and TRBJ2-1, is EAGVTQFPSHSVIEKGQTVTLRCDPISGHDNLYWYRRVMGKEIKFLLHFVKESKQDESGMPNNRFLAERTGGTYSTLKVQPAELEDSGVYFCASSHRRNEQFFGPGTRLTVL.

There are many counts of this clonotype. V and J are TRBV5-1 and TRBJ1-2; no clear D gene. The CDR3 covers 13 residues. Per germline, CDR1 SGHRS and CDR2 YFSETQ. Trimming shortened V by 0 bases and J by 4 bases, and 7 bases separated the two germline ends. The CDR3 DNA follows: TGCGCCAGCAGCTTGGGTTCGGGCTATGGCTACACCTTC. This translates into CASSLGSGYGYTF.

The genes are TRBV7-9 and TRBJ2-7; D is uncertain. Trimming took off 1 base at V and 2 bases at J, with 9 bases between the two ends. Germline values: CDR1 SEHNR, CDR2 FQNEAQ (reference sequence). This CDR3 spans 14 amino acids. CDR3 sequence reads: CASSLVDGAYEQYF. CDR3 DNA sequence: TGTGCCAGCAGCTTAGTGGACGGAGCCTACGAGCAGTACTTC.

The gene calls are TRBV29-1 and TRBJ2-1, with 11 bases fitting TRBD2. Trimming at V came to 7 bases and at J to 9 bases, leaving 14 bases not matched to a gene. The CDR3 has 15 residues. The germline V gene encodes CDR1 SQVTM and CDR2 ANQGSEA. CDR3 sequence reads: CSAGSLAGGKREQFF. CDR3 bases: TGCAGCGCTGGTAGTCTAGCGGGGGGCAAACGTGAGCAGTTCTTC.

This clonotype was observed many times. The chain couples TRBV20-1 to TRBJ2-3; D may be TRBD2 (5 bases). Germline V gives CDR1 DFQATT, CDR2 SNEGSKA (reference sequence). The germline V and J ends were trimmed by 5 bases and 3 bases, with 21 bases remaining between them. This CDR3 has 16 residues. In nucleotides, the CDR3 is TGCAGTGCTGGGTTGGTAGAGGGCCTTTTAACAGATACGCAGTATTTT. It specifies CSAGLVEGLLTDTQYF.

There are a few counts of this clonotype. The V gene is TRBV29-1, the J gene TRBJ2-7; the D gene is possibly TRBD2 (5 bases). V lost 2 bases and J lost 1, with 12 bases in between. CDR1 SQVTM and CDR2 ANQGSEA come from the germline V gene. The CDR3 extends over 14 amino acids. In DNA, the CDR3 is TGCAGCGTTGAAACACCCCCGGGATCCTACGAGCAGTACTTC. Translating it yields CSVETPPGSYEQYF.

Points on this clonotype: A junction boundary mismatches the germline segment, possibly from a read error. The rearrangement links TRBV7-7 to TRBJ2-7, with 7 bases that match TRBD1. This CDR3 has 13 residues. Germline CDR1 and CDR2: SSHAT and FNYEAQ (reference sequence). Here the CDR3 DNA reads TGTGCTAGCAGCCCGGGACAGTCAGGCGAGCAGTACTTC. Protein product: CASSPGQSGEQYF. The full variable domain, in which reference TRBV7-7 and TRBJ2-7 provide the parts outside the CDR3, is GAGVSQSPRYKVTKRGQDVTLRCDPISSHATLYWYQQALGQGPEFLTYFNYEAQPDKSGLPSDRFSAERPEGSISTLTIQRTEQRDSAMYRCASSPGQSGEQYFGPGTRLTVT.

This clonotype was seen a few times. The chain recombines TRBV30 with TRBJ1-5, with TRBD1 as a possible D gene (5 bases). V lost 2 bases to trimming and J lost 1 base, with 6 bases between them. The length of the CDR3 is 13 residues. CDR1 is GTSNPN, CDR2 SVGIG, per germline (reference sequence). CDR3 sequence reads: CAWSRTSNQPQHF. The CDR3, as DNA: TGTGCCTGGAGTAGGACAAGCAATCAGCCCCAGCATTTT.

The chain has TRBV4-1 and TRBJ1-1; D gene uncertain. The CDR3 has 14 residues. Germline CDR1 is MGHRA and CDR2 is YSYEKL. Trimming removed 3 bases at V and 4 bases at J, with 12 bases between. The chain's CDR3 is CASSHRRPGTEAFF. As DNA, the CDR3 is TGCGCCAGCAGCCACCGTCGACCGGGCACTGAAGCTTTCTTT.

This clonotype has a count of ten or more. The V call is TRBV20-1, the J call TRBJ2-3, with D uncertain. V was trimmed by 4 bases and J by 3 bases, leaving 8 bases between them. This CDR3 region has 12 residues. The V gene's germline CDR1 is DFQATT and CDR2 SNEGSKA (reference sequence). CDR3 coding DNA: TGCAGTGCTATATCAGTGACAGATACGCAGTATTTT. Its protein is CSAISVTDTQYF.